This TCR beta chain was captured in a study of CDR3 diversity in severe acne. With V trimmed by 6 bases and J by 4 bases, 12 bases remained unmatched. Per the germline V gene, CDR1 is MNHNS and CDR2 is SASEGT. This CDR3 has 16 residues. TCRdb called the PCR reads again in MiXCR, with one record for every CDR3 protein. The data hold under 100,000 distinct CDR3 sequences, with roughly 52% observed a single time. This clonotype was seen a few times. The clonotype was recovered from a male donor in good health, serving as a control. The chain has TRBV6-1 and TRBJ2-7; 10 nucleotides agree with TRBD2. Material: blood. The CDR3, as DNA: TGTGCCAGCAGCTTAGCGGGGGGCTACGGACTATACGAGCAGTACTTC. Protein: CASSLAGGYGLYEQYF.